This paragraph covers one T cell receptor beta chain sequence. Its antigen is unidentified. This record comes from a study of cytomegalovirus exposure and HLA in healthy donors. Notes on the study in general: Presence/absence results assume similar sequencing depth per donor, which may not hold. Only CMV serostatus was available as immune exposure information.

Germline V CDR1 and CDR2: MNHNY, SVGAGI (reference sequence). CDR3 length: 15 amino acids. V was trimmed by 6 bases and J by 4 bases, leaving 15 bases between them. The PCR contained 60 Vbeta and 13 Jbeta primers. Data came from immunoSEQ multiplex PCR; TCRdb stores just in-frame clones and leaves some out. The table shows around 140,000 clones, with approximately 80% occurring only once. Sequenced input: PBMCs. This clonotype originated in a woman in her 40s in good health and CMV-seropositive. This rearrangement joins TRBV6-6 to TRBJ2-2; the D gene is possibly TRBD2 (6 bases). The CDR3: CASSLPGLSTGELFF. CDR3 nucleotide sequence: TGTGCCAGCAGCCTACCGGGACTCAGCACCGGGGAGCTGTTTTTT.